This T cell receptor beta chain was retrieved from a study of blood T cell repertoires in COVID-19. Germline V gene data show CDR1 as SNHLY and CDR2 as FYNNEI. This CDR3 is built from 15 residues. Between the trimmed V and J ends, which lost 6 bases and 4 bases, there was a span of 16 bases. Only in-frame clones appear in the TCRdb table, and some are missing; sequencing was by immunoSEQ multiplex PCR. This table has about 260,000 clones, about 87% appearing once. This TCR derives from a woman in her thirties or forties who had been exposed to COVID-19. The chain links TRBV2 to TRBJ1-5; D is unclear. The sequenced sample consisted of PBMCs or T cells enriched from blood (not recorded which). CDR3 sequence reads: CASRSGFPFNQPQHF. In nucleotides, the CDR3 is TGTGCCAGCAGATCGGGATTCCCTTTTAATCAGCCCCAGCATTTT.